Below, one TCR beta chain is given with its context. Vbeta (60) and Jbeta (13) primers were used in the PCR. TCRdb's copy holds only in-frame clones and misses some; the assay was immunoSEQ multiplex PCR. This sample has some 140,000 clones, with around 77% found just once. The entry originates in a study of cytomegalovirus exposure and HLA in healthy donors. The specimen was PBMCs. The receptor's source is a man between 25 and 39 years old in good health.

The CDR3, as DNA: TGTGCCAGCAGCAATAAAGGGGGCCGGGGAGCGGGAGACAGGGAGCAGTACTTC. It translates to CASSNKGGRGAGDREQYF. The rearrangement links TRBV21-1 to TRBJ2-5; no check of the table's D call, TRBD2, against the DNA was made. TRBV21-1 is shown as a pseudogene. The CDR3 contains 18 residues.